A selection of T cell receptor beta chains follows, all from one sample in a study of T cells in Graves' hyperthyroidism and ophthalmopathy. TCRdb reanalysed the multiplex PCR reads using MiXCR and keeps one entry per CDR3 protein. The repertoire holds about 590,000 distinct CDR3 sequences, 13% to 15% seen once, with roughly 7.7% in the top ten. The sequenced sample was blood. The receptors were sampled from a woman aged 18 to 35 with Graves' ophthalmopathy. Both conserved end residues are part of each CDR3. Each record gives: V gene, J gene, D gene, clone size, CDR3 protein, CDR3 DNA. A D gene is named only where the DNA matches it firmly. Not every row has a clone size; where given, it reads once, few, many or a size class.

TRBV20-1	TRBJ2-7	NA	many	CSASSPYFYEQYF	TGCAGTGCTAGTTCCCCTTACTTCTACGAGCAGTACTTC
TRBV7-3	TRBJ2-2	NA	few	CASSSGADNTGELFF	TGTGCCAGCAGCTCCGGCGCAGATAACACCGGGGAGCTGTTTTTT
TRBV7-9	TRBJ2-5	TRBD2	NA	CASSTREEAKETQYF	TGTGCCAGCAGCACGCGGGAGGAGGCGAAAGAGACCCAGTACTTC
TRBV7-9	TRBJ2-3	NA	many	CASSIPLGSTDTQYF	TGTGCCAGCAGCATCCCCCTAGGGAGCACAGATACGCAGTATTTT
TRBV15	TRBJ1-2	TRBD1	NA	CATSRNRKQGNGYTF	TGTGCCACCAGCAGAAATCGAAAACAGGGGAATGGCTACACCTTC
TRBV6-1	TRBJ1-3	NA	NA	CASSSPGQSRPSPSGNTIYF	TGTGCCAGCAGTTCGCCCGGACAATCCCGACCCAGTCCCTCTGGAAACACCATATATTTT
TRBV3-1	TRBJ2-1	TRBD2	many	CASSQRTSGSFEQFF	TGTGCCAGCAGCCAACGGACTAGCGGGAGTTTTGAGCAGTTCTTC
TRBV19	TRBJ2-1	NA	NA	CASAPQAGANEQFF	TGTGCCAGCGCTCCCCAGGCGGGGGCGAATGAGCAGTTCTTC
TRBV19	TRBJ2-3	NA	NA	CASSLGLADTQYF	TGTGCCAGTAGTCTAGGGTTGGCAGATACGCAGTATTTT
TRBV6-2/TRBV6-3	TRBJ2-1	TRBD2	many	CASSYKLAGLYEQFF	TGTGCCAGCAGTTATAAACTAGCGGGACTCTATGAGCAGTTCTTC
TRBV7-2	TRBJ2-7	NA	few	CASNVARSYEQYF	TGTGCCAGCAACGTAGCTAGAAGTTACGAGCAGTACTTC
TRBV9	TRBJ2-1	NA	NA	CASSPSPLASSYNEQFF	TGTGCCAGCAGCCCCTCTCCCCTAGCGAGCTCCTACAATGAGCAGTTCTTC
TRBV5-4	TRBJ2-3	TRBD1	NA	CASSFRDRVHTQYF	TGTGCCAGCAGCTTCCGGGACAGGGTTCATACGCAGTATTTT
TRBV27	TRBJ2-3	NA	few	CASRDTQSFTDTQYF	TGTGCCAGCAGGGACACCCAATCCTTCACAGATACGCAGTATTTT
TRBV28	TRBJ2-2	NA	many	CASSTSGGPGELFF	TGTGCCAGCAGTACCTCCGGGGGTCCCGGGGAGCTGTTTTTT
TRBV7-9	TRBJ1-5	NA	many	CASSFTGESNQPQHF	TGTGCCAGCAGCTTCACGGGGGAAAGCAATCAGCCCCAGCATTTT
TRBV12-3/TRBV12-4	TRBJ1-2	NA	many	CASSSGEANYGYTF	TGTGCCAGCAGTTCGGGGGAAGCTAACTATGGCTACACCTTC
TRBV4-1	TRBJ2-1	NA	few	CASSRESAEGGANEQFF	TGCGCCAGCAGCCGAGAATCAGCGGAAGGGGGGGCCAATGAGCAGTTCTTC
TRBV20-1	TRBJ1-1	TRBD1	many	CSARTGVHTEAFF	TGCAGTGCTAGGACAGGGGTACACACTGAAGCTTTCTTT
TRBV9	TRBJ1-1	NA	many	CASSVQGADTEAFF	TGTGCCAGCAGCGTCCAGGGTGCCGACACTGAAGCTTTCTTT
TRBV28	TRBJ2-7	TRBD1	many	CASSFGTGTSYEQYF	TGTGCCAGCAGTTTCGGGACAGGGACCTCCTACGAGCAGTACTTC
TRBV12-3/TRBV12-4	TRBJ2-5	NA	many	CASSPRGAETQYF	TGTGCCAGCAGTCCCCGGGGGGCAGAGACCCAGTACTTC